The present TCR beta chain was sequenced within a study of blood T cell repertoires in COVID-19. In the study overall: Acute-phase and convalescent COVID-19 samples originated in the United States, Italy and Spain. In each case, the material was cDNA or gDNA derived from T cells, B-cell-depleted T cells, or PBMCs.

Original methodology: Researchers report that nucleated cell counts were estimated from reference gene primer amplification. Profiled with immunoSEQ multiplex PCR; TCRdb holds only in-frame clones, not every one. The DNA gave D and trimming, while V, J and clone size come from that table. The table lists around 350,000 clones, around 90% of them singletons. The V gene lost 5 bases and the J gene lost 4 bases, with 14 bases spanning the gap. Germline CDR1 is MDHEN and CDR2 is SYDVKM. The CDR3 covers 14 residues. The chain links TRBV28 to TRBJ1-2, with D possibly being TRBD1 (5 bases). The sequenced sample was peripheral blood. The clonotype comes from a human donor in a cohort sampled during active COVID-19. CDR3 nucleotides: TGTGCCAGCAGTCTAATCCAGGGAATCTATGGCTACACCTTC. The encoded protein is CASSLIQGIYGYTF.